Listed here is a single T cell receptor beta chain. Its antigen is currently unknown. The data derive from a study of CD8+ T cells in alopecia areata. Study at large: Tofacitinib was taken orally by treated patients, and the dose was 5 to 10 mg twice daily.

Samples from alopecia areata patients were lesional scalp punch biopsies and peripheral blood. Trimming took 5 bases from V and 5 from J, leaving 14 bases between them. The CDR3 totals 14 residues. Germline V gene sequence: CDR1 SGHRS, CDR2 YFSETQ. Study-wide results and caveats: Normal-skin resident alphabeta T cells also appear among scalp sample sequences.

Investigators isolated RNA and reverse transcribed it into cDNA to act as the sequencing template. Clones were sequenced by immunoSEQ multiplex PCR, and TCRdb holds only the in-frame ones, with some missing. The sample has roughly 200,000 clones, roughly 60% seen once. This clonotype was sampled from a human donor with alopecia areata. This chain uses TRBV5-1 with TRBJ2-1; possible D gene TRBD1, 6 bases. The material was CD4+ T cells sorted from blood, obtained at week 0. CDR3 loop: CASSHTGTNNEQFF. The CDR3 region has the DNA TGCGCCAGCAGTCACACCGGGACAAACAATGAGCAGTTCTTC.